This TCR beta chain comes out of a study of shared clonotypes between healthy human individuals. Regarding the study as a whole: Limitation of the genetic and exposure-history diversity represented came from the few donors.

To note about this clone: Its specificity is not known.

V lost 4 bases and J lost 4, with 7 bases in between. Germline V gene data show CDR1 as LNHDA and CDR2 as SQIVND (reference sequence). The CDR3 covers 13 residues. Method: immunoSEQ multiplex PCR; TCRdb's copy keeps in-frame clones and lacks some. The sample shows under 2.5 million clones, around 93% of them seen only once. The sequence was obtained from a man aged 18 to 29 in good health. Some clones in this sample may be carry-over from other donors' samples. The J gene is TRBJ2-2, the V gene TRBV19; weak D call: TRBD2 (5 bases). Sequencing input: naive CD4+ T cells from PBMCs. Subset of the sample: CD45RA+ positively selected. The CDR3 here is CASSNRGTGELFF. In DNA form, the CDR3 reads TGTGCCAGTAGTAATCGGGGCACCGGGGAGCTGTTTTTT.